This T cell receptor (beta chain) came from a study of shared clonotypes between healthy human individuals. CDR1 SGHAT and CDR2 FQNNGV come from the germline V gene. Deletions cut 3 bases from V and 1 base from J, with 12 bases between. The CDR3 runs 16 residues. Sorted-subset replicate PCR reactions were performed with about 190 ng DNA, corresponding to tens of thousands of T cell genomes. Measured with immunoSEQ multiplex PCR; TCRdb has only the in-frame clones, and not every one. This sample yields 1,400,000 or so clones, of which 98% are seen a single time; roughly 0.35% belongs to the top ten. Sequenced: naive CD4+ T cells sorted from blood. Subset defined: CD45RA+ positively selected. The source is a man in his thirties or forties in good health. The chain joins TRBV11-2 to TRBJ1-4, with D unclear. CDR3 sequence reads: CASSFPAWGTNEKLFF. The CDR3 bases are TGTGCCAGCAGCTTTCCCGCTTGGGGAACTAATGAAAAACTGTTTTTT. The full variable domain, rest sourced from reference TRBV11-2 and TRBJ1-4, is EAGVAQSPRYKIIEKRQSVAFWCNPISGHATLYWYQQILGQGPKLLIQFQNNGVVDDSQLPKDRFSAERLKGVDSTLKIQPAKLEDSAVYLCASSFPAWGTNEKLFFGSGTQLSVL.